This T cell receptor (beta chain) stems from a study of T cell clonality in common variable immunodeficiency. This clone was observed at least ten times. What it binds is unknown. The CDR3 end falls 3 residues outside the read, so it is completed with the germline J gene. Sequencing input was equivalent genomic DNA from CVID and controls. This table comes from immunoSEQ multiplex PCR, and its TCRdb copy is limited to in-frame clones, with some not included. This sample comprises more than 55,000 clones, none seen once only. V lost 6 bases, J lost 3 bases, and 6 bases stayed unmatched. The V gene's germline CDR1 is DFQATT and CDR2 SNEGSKA (reference sequence). The CDR3 length is 15 residues. Study-level results: Fewer TCRbeta clones were shared among CVID subjects than controls. CVID subjects showed higher TCRbeta clonality than healthy controls. In common variable immunodeficiency, TCR beta chains reportedly carried fewer deletions and N-nucleotide insertions.

Sequencing was done on a sample of peripheral blood mononuclear cells. The chain couples TRBV20-1 to TRBJ2-3; 13 bases are a match to TRBD2. The receptor was isolated from a person aged 18 to 75 in good health. The part of the CDR3 DNA that was read is TGCAGTGCGGCAGGGACTAGCGGGAAGACAGATACG. Encoded protein: CSAAGTSGKTDT. The complete CDR3 sequence is CSAAGTSGKTDTQYF.